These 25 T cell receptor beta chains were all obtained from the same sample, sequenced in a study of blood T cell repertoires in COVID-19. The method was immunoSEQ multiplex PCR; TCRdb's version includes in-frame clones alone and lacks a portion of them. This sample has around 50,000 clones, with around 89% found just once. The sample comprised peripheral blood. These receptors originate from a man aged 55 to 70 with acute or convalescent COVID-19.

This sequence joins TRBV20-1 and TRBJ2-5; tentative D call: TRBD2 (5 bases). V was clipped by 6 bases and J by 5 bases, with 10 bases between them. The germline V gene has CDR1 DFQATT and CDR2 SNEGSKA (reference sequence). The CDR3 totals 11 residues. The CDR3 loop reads CSAGGGETQYF. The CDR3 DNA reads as TGCAGTGCAGGAGGTGGGGAGACCCAGTACTTC.

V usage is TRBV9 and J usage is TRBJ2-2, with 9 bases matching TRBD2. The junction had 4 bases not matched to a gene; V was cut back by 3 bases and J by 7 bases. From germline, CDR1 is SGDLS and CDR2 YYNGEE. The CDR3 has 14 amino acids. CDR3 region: CASSGLAGDGELFF. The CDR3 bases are TGTGCCAGCAGCGGATTAGCGGGAGACGGGGAGCTGTTTTTT. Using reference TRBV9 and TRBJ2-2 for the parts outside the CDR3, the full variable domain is DSGVTQTPKHLITATGQRVTLRCSPRSGDLSVYWYQQSLDQGLQFLIQYYNGEERAKGNILERFSAQQFPDLHSELNLSSLELGDSALYFCASSGLAGDGELFFGEGSRLTVL.

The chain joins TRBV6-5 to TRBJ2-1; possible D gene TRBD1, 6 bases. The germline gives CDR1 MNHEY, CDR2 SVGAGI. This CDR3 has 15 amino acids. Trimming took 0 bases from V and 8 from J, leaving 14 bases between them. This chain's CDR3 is CASSYSLGGVDEQFF. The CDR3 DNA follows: TGTGCCAGCAGTTACTCGTTAGGGGGTGTGGATGAGCAGTTCTTC.

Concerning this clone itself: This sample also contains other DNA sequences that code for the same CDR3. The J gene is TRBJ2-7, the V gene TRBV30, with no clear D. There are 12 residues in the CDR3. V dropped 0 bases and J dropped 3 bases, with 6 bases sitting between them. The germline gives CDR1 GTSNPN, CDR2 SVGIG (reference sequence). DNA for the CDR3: TGTGCCTGGAGTGTCAGTGTCTACGAGCAGTACTTC. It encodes CAWSVSVYEQYF.

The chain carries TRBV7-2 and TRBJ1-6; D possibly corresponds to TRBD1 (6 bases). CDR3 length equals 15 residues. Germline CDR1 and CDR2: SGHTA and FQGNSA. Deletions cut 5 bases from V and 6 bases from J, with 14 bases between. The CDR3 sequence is CASSSTQGRNSPLHF. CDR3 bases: TGTGCCAGCAGCAGCACCCAGGGGCGTAATTCACCCCTCCACTTT.

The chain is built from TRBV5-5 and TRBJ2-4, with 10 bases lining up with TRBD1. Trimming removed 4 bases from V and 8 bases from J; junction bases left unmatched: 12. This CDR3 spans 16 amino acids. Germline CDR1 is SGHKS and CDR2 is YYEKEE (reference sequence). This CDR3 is CASSTLRQGAWDIQYF. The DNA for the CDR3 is TGTGCCAGCAGCACTCTTCGACAGGGGGCCTGGGACATTCAGTACTTC.

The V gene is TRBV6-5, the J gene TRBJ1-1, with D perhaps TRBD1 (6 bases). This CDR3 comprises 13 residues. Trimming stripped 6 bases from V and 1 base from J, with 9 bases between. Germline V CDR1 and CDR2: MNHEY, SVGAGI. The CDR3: CASSLQGNTEAFF. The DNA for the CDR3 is TGTGCCAGCAGCCTACAGGGGAACACTGAAGCTTTCTTT.

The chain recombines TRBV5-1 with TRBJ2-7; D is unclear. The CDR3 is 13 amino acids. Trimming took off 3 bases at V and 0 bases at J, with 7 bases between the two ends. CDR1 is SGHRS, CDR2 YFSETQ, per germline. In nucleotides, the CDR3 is TGCGCCAGCAGCTCTGGCAGCTCCTACGAGCAGTACTTC. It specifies CASSSGSSYEQYF. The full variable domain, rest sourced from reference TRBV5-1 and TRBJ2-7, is KAGVTQTPRYLIKTRGQQVTLSCSPISGHRSVSWYQQTPGQGLQFLFEYFSETQRNKGNFPGRFSGRQFSNSRSEMNVSTLELGDSALYLCASSSGSSYEQYFGPGTRLTVT.

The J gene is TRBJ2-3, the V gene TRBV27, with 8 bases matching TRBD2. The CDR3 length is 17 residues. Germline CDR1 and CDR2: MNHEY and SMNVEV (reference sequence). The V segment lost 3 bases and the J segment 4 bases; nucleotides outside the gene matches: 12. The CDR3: CASSFSPRAGVADTQYF. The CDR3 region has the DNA TGTGCCAGCAGTTTTAGCCCCAGAGCGGGAGTGGCAGATACGCAGTATTTT.

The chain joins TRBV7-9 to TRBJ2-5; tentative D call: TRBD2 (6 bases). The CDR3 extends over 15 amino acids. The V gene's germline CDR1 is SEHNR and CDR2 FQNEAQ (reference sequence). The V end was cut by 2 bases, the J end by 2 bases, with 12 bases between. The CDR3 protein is CASSLMGLQQETQYF. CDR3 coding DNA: TGTGCCAGCAGCTTAATGGGACTCCAGCAAGAGACCCAGTACTTC.

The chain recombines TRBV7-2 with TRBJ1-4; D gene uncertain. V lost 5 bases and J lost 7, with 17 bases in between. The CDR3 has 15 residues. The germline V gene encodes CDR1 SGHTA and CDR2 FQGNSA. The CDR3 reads CASSPGLLKREKLFF. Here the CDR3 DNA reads TGTGCCAGCAGCCCCGGCCTCCTTAAGCGTGAAAAACTGTTTTTT.

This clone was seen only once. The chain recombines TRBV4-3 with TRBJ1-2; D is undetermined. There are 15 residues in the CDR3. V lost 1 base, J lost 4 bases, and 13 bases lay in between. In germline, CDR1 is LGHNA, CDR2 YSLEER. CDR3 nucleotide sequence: TGCGCCAGCAGCCAAGCCGGAGCCTCCAGCTATGGCTACACCTTC. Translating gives CASSQAGASSYGYTF.

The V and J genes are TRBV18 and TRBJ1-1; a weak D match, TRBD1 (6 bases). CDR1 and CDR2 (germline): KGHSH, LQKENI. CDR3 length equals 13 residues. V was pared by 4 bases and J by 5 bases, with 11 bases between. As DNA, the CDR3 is TGTGCCAGCTCACTGGACAGCTCTACTGAAGCTTTCTTT. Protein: CASSLDSSTEAFF. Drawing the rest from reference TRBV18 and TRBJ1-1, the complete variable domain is NAGVMQNPRHLVRRRGQEARLRCSPMKGHSHVYWYRQLPEEGLKFMVYLQKENIIDESGMPKERFSAEFPKEGPSILRIQQVVRGDSAAYFCASSLDSSTEAFFGQGTRLTVV.

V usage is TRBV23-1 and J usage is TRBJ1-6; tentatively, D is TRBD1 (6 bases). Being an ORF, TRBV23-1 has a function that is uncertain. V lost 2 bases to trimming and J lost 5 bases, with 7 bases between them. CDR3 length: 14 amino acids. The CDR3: CASSQGQHNSPLHF. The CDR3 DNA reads TGCGCCAGCAGTCAAGGACAGCATAATTCACCCCTCCACTTT.

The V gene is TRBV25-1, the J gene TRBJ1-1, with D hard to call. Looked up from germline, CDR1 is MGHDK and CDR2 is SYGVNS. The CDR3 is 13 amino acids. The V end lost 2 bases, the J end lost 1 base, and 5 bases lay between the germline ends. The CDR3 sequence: CASSEPGNTEAFF. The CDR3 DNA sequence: TGTGCCAGCAGTGAACCGGGGAACACTGAAGCTTTCTTT.

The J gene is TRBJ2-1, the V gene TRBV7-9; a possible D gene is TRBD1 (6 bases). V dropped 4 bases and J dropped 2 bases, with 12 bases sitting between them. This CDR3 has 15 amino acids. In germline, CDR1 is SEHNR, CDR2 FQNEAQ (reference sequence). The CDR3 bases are TGTGCCAGCAGCTCCACAACAGGGACCTACAATGAGCAGTTCTTC. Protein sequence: CASSSTTGTYNEQFF.

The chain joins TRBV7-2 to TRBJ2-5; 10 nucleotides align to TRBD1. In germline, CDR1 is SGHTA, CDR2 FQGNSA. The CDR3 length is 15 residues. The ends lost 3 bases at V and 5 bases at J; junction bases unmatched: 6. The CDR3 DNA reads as TGTGCCAGCAGCTTCGACAGGGGGCGAGGGGAGACCCAGTACTTC. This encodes CASSFDRGRGETQYF.

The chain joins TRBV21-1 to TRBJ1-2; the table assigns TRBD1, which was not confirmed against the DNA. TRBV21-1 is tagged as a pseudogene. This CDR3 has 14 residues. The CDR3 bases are TGTGCCAGCAGCACCAGGACAGGCTACTATGGCTACACCTTC. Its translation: CASSTRTGYYGYTF.

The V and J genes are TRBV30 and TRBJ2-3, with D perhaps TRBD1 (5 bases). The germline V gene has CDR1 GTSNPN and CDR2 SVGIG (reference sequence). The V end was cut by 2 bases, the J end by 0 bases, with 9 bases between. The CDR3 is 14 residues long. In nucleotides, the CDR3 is TGTGCCTGGAGTACTGGGGCTAGCACAGATACGCAGTATTTT. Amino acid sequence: CAWSTGASTDTQYF.

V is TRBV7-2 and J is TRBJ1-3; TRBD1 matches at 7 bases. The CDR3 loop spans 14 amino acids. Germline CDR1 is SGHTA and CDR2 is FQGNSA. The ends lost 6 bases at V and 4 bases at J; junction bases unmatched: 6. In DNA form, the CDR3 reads TGTGCCAGCAGGCAACAGGGGATGGGAAACACCATATATTTT. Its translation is CASRQQGMGNTIYF.

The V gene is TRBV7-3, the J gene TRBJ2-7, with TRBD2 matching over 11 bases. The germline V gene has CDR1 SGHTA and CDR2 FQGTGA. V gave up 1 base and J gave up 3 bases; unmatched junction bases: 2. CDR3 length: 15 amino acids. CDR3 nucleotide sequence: TGTGCCAGCAGCTTAAACGGACTAGCGGGCTACGAGCAGTACTTC. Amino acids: CASSLNGLAGYEQYF.

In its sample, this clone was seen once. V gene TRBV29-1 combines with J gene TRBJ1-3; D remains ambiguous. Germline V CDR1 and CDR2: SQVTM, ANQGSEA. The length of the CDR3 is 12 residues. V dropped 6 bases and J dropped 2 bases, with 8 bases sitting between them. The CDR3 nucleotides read TGCAGCGTGTGGCTAGCTGGAAACACCATATATTTT. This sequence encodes CSVWLAGNTIYF.

As DNA, the CDR3 is TGCGCCAGCAGCCTTCTCTCCCCGGGGGAGGCTGGAAACACCATATATTTT. Amino acids: CASSLLSPGEAGNTIYF. The J gene is TRBJ1-3, the V gene TRBV4-3; TRBD1 is a possible D gene (5 bases). Trimming shortened V by 4 bases and J by 2 bases, and 18 bases separated the two germline ends. Per germline, CDR1 LGHNA and CDR2 YSLEER. The CDR3 consists of 17 residues.

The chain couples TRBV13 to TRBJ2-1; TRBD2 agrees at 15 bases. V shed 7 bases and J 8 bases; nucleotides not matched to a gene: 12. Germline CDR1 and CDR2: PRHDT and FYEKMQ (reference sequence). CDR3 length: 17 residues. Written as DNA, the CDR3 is TGTGCCAGCAATCCAGGACTAGCGGGAGGGTCGGGATATGAGCAGTTCTTC. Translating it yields CASNPGLAGGSGYEQFF.

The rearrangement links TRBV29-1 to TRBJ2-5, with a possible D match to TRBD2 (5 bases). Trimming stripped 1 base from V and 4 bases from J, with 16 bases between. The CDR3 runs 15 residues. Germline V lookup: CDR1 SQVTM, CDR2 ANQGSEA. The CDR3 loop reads CSVEAAAGRRETQYF. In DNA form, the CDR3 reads TGCAGCGTTGAAGCAGCGGCCGGCCGAAGAGAGACCCAGTACTTC.